This TCR beta chain was retrieved from a study of blood T cell repertoires in COVID-19. The method was immunoSEQ multiplex PCR; TCRdb's version includes in-frame clones alone and lacks a portion of them. This table has about 210,000 clones, almost 85% appearing once. Germline-derived CDR1 and CDR2 are MNHNY and SVGAGI (reference sequence). V lost 6 bases and J 4 bases, leaving 21 bases between the germline ends. There are 16 residues in the CDR3. The TCR sequence derives from a woman between 50 and 59 years old with active or convalescent COVID-19. This sequence joins TRBV6-6 and TRBJ1-2, with a possible D match to TRBD1 (5 bases). Material for sequencing was peripheral blood. DNA of the CDR3: TGTGCCAGCAGCCCGGAAAAGGTCCTCCAGGGCTATGGCTACACCTTC. This encodes CASSPEKVLQGYGYTF.